The rows below give T cell receptor beta chains drawn from one sample of a study of T cells in localized non-small cell lung cancer. Data came from immunoSEQ multiplex PCR; TCRdb stores just in-frame clones and leaves some out. This table has hundreds of clones, 15% to 20% appearing once. Here the sequenced sample was normal lung tissue next to the tumor, taken before any cancer treatment. The source is a female donor aged 60 or older with stage II lung adenocarcinoma. CDR3s include the opening cysteine and the closing phenylalanine or tryptophan. Each record gives: V gene, CDR3 protein.

>TRBV28
CASSPLTGTGNTIYF
>TRBV11-3
CASSFGTASYNSPLHF
>TRBV11-3
CASSRGQGGTYEQYF
>TRBV10-3
CASSQGDTDTQYF
>TRBV1
CASSQEASTVSNYGYTF
>TRBV19
CASSTRRGAQPQHF
>TRBV15
CATSRPSPQGNEQFF
>TRBV27
CASSLNGQFNQPQHF
>TRBV9
CASSVVVSVWQPQHF
>TRBV11-3
CASSLNQGRLQPQHF
>TRBV11-3
CASSLRTEDNYGYTF
>TRBV11-3
CASSPEGGGYEKLFF
>TRBV4-1
CASSQGRGDGYTF
>TRBV6-8
CASSLRGNTEAFF